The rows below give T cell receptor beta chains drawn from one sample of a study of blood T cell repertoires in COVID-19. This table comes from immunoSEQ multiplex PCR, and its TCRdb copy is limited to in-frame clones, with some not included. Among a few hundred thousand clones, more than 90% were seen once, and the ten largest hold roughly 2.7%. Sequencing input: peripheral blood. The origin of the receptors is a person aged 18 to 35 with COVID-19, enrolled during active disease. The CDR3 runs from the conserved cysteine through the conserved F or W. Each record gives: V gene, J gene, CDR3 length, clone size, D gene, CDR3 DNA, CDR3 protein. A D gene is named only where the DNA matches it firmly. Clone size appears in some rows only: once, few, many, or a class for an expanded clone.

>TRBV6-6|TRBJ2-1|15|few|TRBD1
TGTGCCAGCAGCCTCACAGGGGAATCCTACAATGAGCAGTTCTTC
CASSLTGESYNEQFF
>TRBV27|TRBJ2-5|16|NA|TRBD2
TGTGCCAGCAGTTTATTAGCGACGGGGGGGTCAGAGACCCAGTACTTC
CASSLLATGGSETQYF
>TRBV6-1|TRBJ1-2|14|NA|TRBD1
TGTGCCAGCAGTGAGCAGGGGGAAAACTATGGCTACACCTTC
CASSEQGENYGYTF
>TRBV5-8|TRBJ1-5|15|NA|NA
TGTGCCAGCAGCTTGGTCGGGGATAGCAATCAGCCCCAGCATTTT
CASSLVGDSNQPQHF
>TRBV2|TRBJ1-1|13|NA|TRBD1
TGTGCCAGCAGTTTCGGACAGGGCACTGAAGCTTTCTTT
CASSFGQGTEAFF
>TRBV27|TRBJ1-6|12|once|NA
TGTGCCAGCAGTTTGCCGGGGTCACCCCTCCACTTT
CASSLPGSPLHF
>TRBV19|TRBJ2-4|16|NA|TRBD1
TGTGCCAGTAGTACCAAGGGGGCAGGGATGGGAAACATTCAGTACTTC
CASSTKGAGMGNIQYF
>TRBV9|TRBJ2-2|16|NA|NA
TGTGCCAGCAGCGTAGAGGGGTTGGTCGACACCGGGGAGCTGTTTTTT
CASSVEGLVDTGELFF
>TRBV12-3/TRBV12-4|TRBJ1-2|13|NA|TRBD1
TGTGCCAGCAGTGGGACAGGGGGAGATGGCTACACCTTC
CASSGTGGDGYTF
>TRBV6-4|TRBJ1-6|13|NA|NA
TGCGAACGGAGTGGCGGGAGGAATTCACCCCTCCACTTT
CERSGGRNSPLHF
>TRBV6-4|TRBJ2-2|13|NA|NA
TGTGCCAGCAGTCACAGGAACACCGGGGAGCTGTTTTTT
CASSHRNTGELFF
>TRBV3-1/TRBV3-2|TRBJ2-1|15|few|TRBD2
TGTGCCAGCAGCCAGGGACTAGCGGGGGCCGCTGAGCAGTTCTTC
CASSQGLAGAAEQFF
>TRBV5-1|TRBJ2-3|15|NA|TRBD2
TGCGCCAGCAGCTTGGGATGGGAGGGGACAGATACGCAGTATTTT
CASSLGWEGTDTQYF
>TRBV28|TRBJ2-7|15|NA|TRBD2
TGTGCCAGCAGTCCCGATCATGCTGCGGGGGTGGAGCAGTACTTC
CASSPDHAAGVEQYF
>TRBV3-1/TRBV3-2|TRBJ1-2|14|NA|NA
TGTGCCAGCAGCCAAGAGGTCAGAGGAGGGGAATACACCTTC
CASSQEVRGGEYTF
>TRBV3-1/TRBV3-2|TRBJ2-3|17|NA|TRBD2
TGTGCCAGCAGCCCCAGTGGGGTAGCGGGAGAGGCAGATACGCAGTATTTT
CASSPSGVAGEADTQYF
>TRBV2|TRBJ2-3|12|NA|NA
TGTGCCAGCAGTTATTCCGCAGATACGCAGTATTTT
CASSYSADTQYF
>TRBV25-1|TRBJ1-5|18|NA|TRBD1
TGTGCCAGCAGTGAATCATCCGGGACAGGGTATAGCAATCAGCCCCAGCATTTT
CASSESSGTGYSNQPQHF
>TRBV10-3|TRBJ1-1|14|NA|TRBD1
TGTGCCATCAGTGCTGACAGGGTAGGTTCTGAAGCTTTCTTT
CAISADRVGSEAFF
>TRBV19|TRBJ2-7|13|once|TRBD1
TGTGCCAGTAGTGGGACAGGAGCTTACGAGCAGTACTTC
CASSGTGAYEQYF
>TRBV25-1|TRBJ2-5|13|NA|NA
TGTGCCAGCAGTGAACGGCACCGGGAGACCCAATACTTC
CASSERHRETQYF
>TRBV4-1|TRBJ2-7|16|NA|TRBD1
TGCGCCAGCAGCCAAGATCGGGGACAGGGAGTCTACGAGCAGTACTTC
CASSQDRGQGVYEQYF
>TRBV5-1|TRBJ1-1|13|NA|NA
TGCGCCAGCACCGAGGGGGTGAACACTGAAGCTTTCTTT
CASTEGVNTEAFF
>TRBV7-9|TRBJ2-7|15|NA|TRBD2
TGTGCCAGCAGCTTTCTGACTAGCGGGGGGTACGAGCAGTACTTC
CASSFLTSGGYEQYF
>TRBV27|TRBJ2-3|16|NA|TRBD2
TGTGCCAGCAGTCCATTAGCGGGAGGAGCCTCAGATACGCAGTATTTT
CASSPLAGGASDTQYF
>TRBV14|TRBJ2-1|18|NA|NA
TGTGCCAGCAGCCAAGACTCCTCTAGATCGCGCTCCTACAATGAGCAGTTCTTC
CASSQDSSRSRSYNEQFF
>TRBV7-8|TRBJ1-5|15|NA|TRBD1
TGTGCCAGCAGCTTAGTCCATCCGGGACAGGGATTGCAGCATTTT
CASSLVHPGQGLQHF
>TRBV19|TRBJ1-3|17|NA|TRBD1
TGTGCCAGTAGTATAGCTGGGACAGCCGGCTCTGGAAACACCATATATTTT
CASSIAGTAGSGNTIYF
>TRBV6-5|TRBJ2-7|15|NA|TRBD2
TGTGCCACTCGCCCCGTTAGCGGGAGGGCGGAGGAGCAGTACTTC
CATRPVSGRAEEQYF
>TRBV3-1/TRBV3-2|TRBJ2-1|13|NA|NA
TGTGCCAGCAGCCCAGGTGCCTACAATGAGCAGTTCTTC
CASSPGAYNEQFF
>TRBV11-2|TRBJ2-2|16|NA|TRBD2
TGTGCCAGCAGCTTAACTAGCGGGAGAGCAGCCGGGGAGCTGTTTTTT
CASSLTSGRAAGELFF
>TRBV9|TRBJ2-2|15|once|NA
TGTGCCAGCAGCGTAGACGAGGCGGGTACCGGGGAGCTGTTTTTT
CASSVDEAGTGELFF
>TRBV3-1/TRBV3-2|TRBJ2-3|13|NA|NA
TGTGCCAGCAGCCAACGGGGTTCAGATACGCAGTATTTT
CASSQRGSDTQYF
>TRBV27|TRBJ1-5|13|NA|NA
TGTGCCAGCAGTTGGGGGGTTGATCAGCCCCAGCATTTT
CASSWGVDQPQHF
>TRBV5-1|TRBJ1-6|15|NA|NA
TGCGCCAGCAGCTCCCGGACGGACTTGGGGAAAACCCTCCACTTT
CASSSRTDLGKTLHF
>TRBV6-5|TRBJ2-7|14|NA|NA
TGTGCCGTCCTCGGGATGGGAAACCTCTACGAGCAGTACTTC
CAVLGMGNLYEQYF
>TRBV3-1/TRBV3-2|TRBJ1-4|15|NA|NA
TGTGCCAGCAGCCAAGTGGGGGGGGATCGGGAAAAACTGTTTTTT
CASSQVGGDREKLFF
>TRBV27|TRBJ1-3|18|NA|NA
TGTGCCAGGATTCCCAGAGGTGGACGAAGGGGGTCTGGAAACACCATATATTTT
CARIPRGGRRGSGNTIYF
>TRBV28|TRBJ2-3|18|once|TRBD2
TGTGCCAGCAGTCTAACTACTATAGCGGGTGCTAGCACAGATACGCAGTATTTT
CASSLTTIAGASTDTQYF
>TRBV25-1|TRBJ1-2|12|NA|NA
TGTGCCAGCAGTGAAGAGGTGGCTGGCTACACCTTC
CASSEEVAGYTF